These T cell receptor beta chains were read from a single sample in a study of shared clonotypes between healthy human individuals. Data came from immunoSEQ multiplex PCR; TCRdb stores just in-frame clones and leaves some out. The repertoire holds roughly 2.5 million clones, with around nine tenths as singletons. Sequencing input: naive CD4+ T cells sorted from blood. These receptors all stem from a man between 18 and 29 years old in good health. CDR3s include the opening cysteine and the closing phenylalanine or tryptophan. The D gene is left open where the match is weak.

TRBV10-2	-	TRBJ1-1	TGCGCCAGCAGTGAATCGGGGGGAGACACTGAAGCTTTCTTT	CASSESGGDTEAFF
TRBV11-2	TRBD2	TRBJ2-5	TGTGCCAGCAGCCCCATAGCGGGGGGGCTAGTTGAGACCCAGTACTTC	CASSPIAGGLVETQYF
TRBV18	-	TRBJ2-1	TGTGCCAGCTCACCAGGCGGAGCCTACAATGAGCAGTTCTTC	CASSPGGAYNEQFF
TRBV11-2	TRBD2	TRBJ2-7	TGTGCCAGCAGCCCATTAGCGGGGGGGCCTCCCTACGAGCAGTACTTC	CASSPLAGGPPYEQYF
TRBV11-2	-	TRBJ2-5	TGTGCCAGCAGCCCCGGGGTGGGCAATCGGGAGAAAGAGACCCAGTACTTC	CASSPGVGNREKETQYF
TRBV6-6	-	TRBJ1-5	TGTGCCAGCAGTTCCCCCGTAGTGGATAGCAATCAGCCCCAGCATTTT	CASSSPVVDSNQPQHF
TRBV6-4	-	TRBJ2-7	TGTGCCAGCACTGGGTTGGAGGGACGGTATGAGCAGTACTTC	CASTGLEGRYEQYF
TRBV5-4	TRBD2	TRBJ2-2	TGTGCCAGCAGCCTAGCGGGGGCGAACACCGGGGAGCTGTTTTTT	CASSLAGANTGELFF
TRBV5-1	TRBD2	TRBJ2-5	TGCGCCAGCAGCTCCCAAGCGGGGGTAGGAGAGACCCAGTACTTC	CASSSQAGVGETQYF
TRBV7-2	-	TRBJ2-3	TGTGCCAGCAGCTTAGCGCTTAAGGACAGTAGCACAGATACGCAGTATTTT	CASSLALKDSSTDTQYF